This TCR beta chain derives from a study of blood T cell repertoires in COVID-19. As for the study in general: COVID-19 samples from acute and convalescent phases originated in the United States, Italy and Spain. T cells, B-cell-depleted T cells, or PBMCs supplied cDNA or gDNA.

V lost 6 bases and J 9 bases, leaving 18 bases between the germline ends. CDR1 and CDR2 from the germline V gene are MNHEY and SVGEGT. The CDR3 is made up of 15 amino acids. In the study's own analysis: The assay estimated nucleated cells by amplifying reference gene primers. TCRdb's table, derived via immunoSEQ multiplex PCR, lists solely in-frame clones and lacks some. D and trimming were read from the DNA, whereas the V and J calls and clone size are those reported in that table. The sample yields about 150,000 clones, around 83% seen once. The source of this sequence is a man aged 50 to 60 with active or convalescent COVID-19. V gene TRBV6-2 or TRBV6-3 combines with J gene TRBJ1-6, with D unresolved. Sequences were obtained from peripheral blood. Here the CDR3 reads CASSLQPNIGSPLHF. The CDR3 nucleotides are TGTGCCAGCAGCCTACAGCCTAATATTGGTTCACCCCTCCACTTT.